The rows below give T cell receptor beta chains drawn from one sample of a study of Graves' ophthalmopathy and Graves' hyperthyroidism. TCRdb processed the multiplex PCR reads anew with MiXCR; each CDR3 protein has one entry. The sample holds roughly 410,000 distinct CDR3 sequences; about 16% are singletons and the top ten take 5.5% to 7%. Sequenced material: peripheral blood. The receptor source for this set is a woman between 18 and 29 years old with stable Graves' hyperthyroidism. Both conserved end residues are part of each CDR3. Fields, in order: V gene, D gene, J gene, clone size, CDR3 DNA, CDR3 protein. A D gene is named only where the DNA matches it firmly. A clone size is listed for some rows: how often the clone was seen (once, few, many), or a class if it is expanded.

V: TRBV3-1
D: .
J: TRBJ2-5
size: many
DNA: TGTGCCAGCAGCCAATTGTACGGGACCCAGTACTTC
CDR3: CASSQLYGTQYF

V: TRBV2
D: TRBD1
J: TRBJ1-2
size: few
DNA: TGTGCCAGCAGTGAAGGACAGGGGGGCTCCCAGGGCTACACCTTC
CDR3: CASSEGQGGSQGYTF

V: TRBV6-1
D: .
J: TRBJ1-1
size: many
DNA: TGTGCCAGCAAGGGTCTAGGGGCGAAAAGTGAAGCTTTCTTT
CDR3: CASKGLGAKSEAFF

V: TRBV5-6
D: .
J: TRBJ2-5
size: many
DNA: TGTGCCAGCCAGCGGATCCAAGAGACCCAGTACTTC
CDR3: CASQRIQETQYF

V: TRBV27
D: .
J: TRBJ2-7
size: .
DNA: TGTGCCAGCAGTTTTAATGGGGTCGAGCAGTACTTC
CDR3: CASSFNGVEQYF

V: TRBV5-1
D: .
J: TRBJ1-6
size: .
DNA: TGCGCCAGCAGCTTGGAACAGGCAGGAAGGGGGTCCCTCCACTTT
CDR3: CASSLEQAGRGSLHF

V: TRBV20-1
D: TRBD2
J: TRBJ2-7
size: many
DNA: TGCAGTGTCCTAGCGGGGGGCCCCAACGAGCAGTACTTC
CDR3: CSVLAGGPNEQYF

V: TRBV12-3/TRBV12-4
D: .
J: TRBJ2-5
size: many
DNA: TGTGCCAGCAGTTTTGTGGGGGGTGGCCAAGAGACCCAGTACTTC
CDR3: CASSFVGGGQETQYF

V: TRBV6-5
D: .
J: TRBJ1-3
size: many
DNA: TGTGCCAGCAGTTACTCAAGGGATGCTGGAAACACCATATATTTT
CDR3: CASSYSRDAGNTIYF

V: TRBV5-1
D: TRBD2
J: TRBJ2-5
size: .
DNA: TGCGCCAGCAGCGTTTATCTAGCGGGGTCGCAAGAGACCCAGTACTTC
CDR3: CASSVYLAGSQETQYF

V: TRBV5-1
D: .
J: TRBJ1-2
size: many
DNA: TGCGCCAGCAGCTTGGAGCGCAGACTCTATGGCTACACCTTC
CDR3: CASSLERRLYGYTF

V: TRBV12-3/TRBV12-4
D: .
J: TRBJ1-1
size: .
DNA: TGTGCCAGCAGTCTGCGTGGCACCGGGGGCACTGAAGCTTTCTTT
CDR3: CASSLRGTGGTEAFF

V: TRBV6-1
D: .
J: TRBJ1-1
size: .
DNA: TGTGCCAGCAGCCCACTCCGTTCCTTGGAGGACACTGAAGCTTTCTTT
CDR3: CASSPLRSLEDTEAFF

V: TRBV27
D: .
J: TRBJ1-1
size: many
DNA: TGTGCCAGCAGTTCTAGGGGCCCAGGGAGAACGAACACTGAAGCTTTCTTT
CDR3: CASSSRGPGRTNTEAFF

V: TRBV6-1
D: TRBD1
J: TRBJ1-5
size: many
DNA: TGTGCCAGCAGGACACCGGGACAGGAGGGAGGTCAGCCCCAGCATTTT
CDR3: CASRTPGQEGGQPQHF

V: TRBV6-2/TRBV6-3
D: .
J: TRBJ2-5
size: many
DNA: TGTGCCACCGGGACTGTCCAAGAGACCCAGTACTTC
CDR3: CATGTVQETQYF

V: TRBV12-3/TRBV12-4
D: .
J: TRBJ1-2
size: many
DNA: TGTGCCAGCAGTTCGGTTCTTGCAGGCGATGGCTACACCTTC
CDR3: CASSSVLAGDGYTF

V: TRBV20-1
D: .
J: TRBJ1-5
size: many
DNA: TGCAGTGCTACGGGCACAGACAATCAGCCCCAGCATTTT
CDR3: CSATGTDNQPQHF

V: TRBV19
D: .
J: TRBJ1-5
size: .
DNA: TGTGCCAGTAGTGGGACGAGAGGAGGCAATCAGCCCCAGCATTTT
CDR3: CASSGTRGGNQPQHF

V: TRBV12-3/TRBV12-4
D: TRBD1
J: TRBJ2-7
size: many
DNA: TGTGCCAGCAGTTTAAGGGACAGGGACGACGAGCAGTACTTC
CDR3: CASSLRDRDDEQYF

V: TRBV6-2/TRBV6-3
D: .
J: TRBJ2-5
size: few
DNA: TGTGCCAGCAGTTCTTTGTTCGGGGGCCAAGAGACCCAGTACTTC
CDR3: CASSSLFGGQETQYF

V: TRBV6-1
D: .
J: TRBJ1-1
size: many
DNA: TGTGCCAGCAGTGAACGGGCCAGGCCACCATTGAACACTGAAGCTTTCTTT
CDR3: CASSERARPPLNTEAFF

V: TRBV7-2
D: .
J: TRBJ1-2
size: many
DNA: TGTGCCAGCAGCTTAGTAGGGCAGTCTAACTATGGCTACACCTTC
CDR3: CASSLVGQSNYGYTF

V: TRBV6-5
D: TRBD1
J: TRBJ1-6
size: many
DNA: TGTGCCAGCAGGATGGGACAGGTCAGCTCCTATAATTCACCCCTCCACTTT
CDR3: CASRMGQVSSYNSPLHF

V: TRBV12-3/TRBV12-4
D: .
J: TRBJ1-2
size: many
DNA: TGTGCCAGCAGTACATCCATGATCTATGGCTACACCTTC
CDR3: CASSTSMIYGYTF

V: TRBV7-2
D: .
J: TRBJ2-7
size: many
DNA: TGTGCCAGCAGCTTGGGGCTTTCTAGCTCCTACGAGCAGTACTTC
CDR3: CASSLGLSSSYEQYF

V: TRBV7-2
D: .
J: TRBJ1-1
size: few
DNA: TGTGCCAGCAGTTTTACAGTATCCACAACCGGAGCTTTCTTT
CDR3: CASSFTVSTTGAFF

V: TRBV19
D: .
J: TRBJ1-5
size: .
DNA: TGTGCCAGTAGCCTCCACGGACGGAATTTTCTGCAGCCCCAGCATTTT
CDR3: CASSLHGRNFLQPQHF

V: TRBV7-2
D: .
J: TRBJ1-1
size: many
DNA: TGTGCCAGCAGCTTAGCGTGGGGGGGAGCTTTCTTT
CDR3: CASSLAWGGAFF

V: TRBV6-1
D: TRBD2
J: TRBJ2-7
size: many
DNA: TGTGCCAGCAGTCGAGCGGGGGGGCAGGTCGAGCAGTACTTC
CDR3: CASSRAGGQVEQYF

V: TRBV12-3/TRBV12-4
D: .
J: TRBJ1-1
size: many
DNA: TGTGCCAGCAGTATGGGGCAGAACCTTCATGAAGCTTTCTTT
CDR3: CASSMGQNLHEAFF

V: TRBV6-5
D: .
J: TRBJ1-2
size: many
DNA: TGTGCCAGCAGTTACGGCGAGGGTTCTAACTATGGCTACACCTTC
CDR3: CASSYGEGSNYGYTF